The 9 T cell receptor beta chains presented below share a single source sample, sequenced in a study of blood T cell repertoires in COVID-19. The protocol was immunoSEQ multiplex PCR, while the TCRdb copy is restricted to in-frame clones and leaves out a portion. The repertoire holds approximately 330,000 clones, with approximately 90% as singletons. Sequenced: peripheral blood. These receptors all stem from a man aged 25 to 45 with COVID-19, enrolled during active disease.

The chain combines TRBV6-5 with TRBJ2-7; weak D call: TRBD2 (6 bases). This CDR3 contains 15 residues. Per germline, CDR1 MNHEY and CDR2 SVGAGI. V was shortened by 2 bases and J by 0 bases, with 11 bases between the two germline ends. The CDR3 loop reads CASSYGRGSSYEQYF. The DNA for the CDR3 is TGTGCCAGCAGTTACGGGCGGGGCAGCTCCTACGAGCAGTACTTC.

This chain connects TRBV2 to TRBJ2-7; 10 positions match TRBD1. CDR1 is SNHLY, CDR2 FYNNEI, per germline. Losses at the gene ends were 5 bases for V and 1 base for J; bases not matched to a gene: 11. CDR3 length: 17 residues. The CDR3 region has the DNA TGTGCCAGCAGTCTTCCTCCGGGACAGGGGACTTCCTACGAGCAGTACTTC. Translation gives CASSLPPGQGTSYEQYF.

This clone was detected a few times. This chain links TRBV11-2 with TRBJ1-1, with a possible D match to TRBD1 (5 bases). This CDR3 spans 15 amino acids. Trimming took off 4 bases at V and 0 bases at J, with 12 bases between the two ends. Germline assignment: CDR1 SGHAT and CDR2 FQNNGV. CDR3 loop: CASSSSTGLNTEAFF. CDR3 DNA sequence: TGTGCCAGCAGCTCTTCAACAGGACTGAACACTGAAGCTTTCTTT.

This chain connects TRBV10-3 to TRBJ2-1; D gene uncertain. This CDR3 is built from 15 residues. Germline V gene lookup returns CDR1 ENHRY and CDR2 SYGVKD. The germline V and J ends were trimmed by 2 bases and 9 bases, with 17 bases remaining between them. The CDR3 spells CAISEGASSRGEQFF. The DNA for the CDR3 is TGTGCCATCAGTGAGGGCGCTAGTTCGCGCGGTGAGCAGTTCTTC.

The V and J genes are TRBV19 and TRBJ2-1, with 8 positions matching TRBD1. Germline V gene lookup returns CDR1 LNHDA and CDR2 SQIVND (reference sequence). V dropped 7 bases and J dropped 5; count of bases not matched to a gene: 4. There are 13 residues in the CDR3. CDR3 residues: CASNYRGDNEQFF. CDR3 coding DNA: TGTGCCAGTAACTACAGGGGGGACAATGAGCAGTTCTTC.

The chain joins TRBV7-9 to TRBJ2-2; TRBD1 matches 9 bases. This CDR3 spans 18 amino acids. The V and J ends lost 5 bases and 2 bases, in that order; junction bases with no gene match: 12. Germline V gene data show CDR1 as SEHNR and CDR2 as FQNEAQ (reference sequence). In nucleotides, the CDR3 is TGTGCCAGCAGCACACCCAGCAGGGGACAGGGAAACACCGGGGAGCTGTTTTTT. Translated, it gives CASSTPSRGQGNTGELFF.

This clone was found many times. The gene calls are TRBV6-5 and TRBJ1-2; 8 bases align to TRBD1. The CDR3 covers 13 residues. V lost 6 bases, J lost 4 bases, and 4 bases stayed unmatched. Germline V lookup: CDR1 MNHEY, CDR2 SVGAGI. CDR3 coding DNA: TGTGCCAGCAGGGGACAGGAGGCCTATGGCTACACCTTC. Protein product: CASRGQEAYGYTF.

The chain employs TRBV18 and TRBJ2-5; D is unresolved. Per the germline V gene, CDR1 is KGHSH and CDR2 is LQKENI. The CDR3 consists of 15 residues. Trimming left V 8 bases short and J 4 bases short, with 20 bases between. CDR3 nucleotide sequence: TGTGCCAGCCAGATTTCCCTCGACAACGTAGAGACCCAGTACTTC. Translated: CASQISLDNVETQYF.

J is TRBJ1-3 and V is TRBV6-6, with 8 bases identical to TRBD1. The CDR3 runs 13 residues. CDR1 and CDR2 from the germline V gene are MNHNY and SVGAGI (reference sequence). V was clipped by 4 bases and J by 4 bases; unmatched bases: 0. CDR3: CASSSGGGNTIYF. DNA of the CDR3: TGTGCCAGCAGTTCAGGGGGCGGAAACACCATATATTTT.